This TCR beta chain was sequenced for a study of shared clonotypes between healthy human individuals (dated by TCRdb to 2018 to 2021). At the level of the whole study: The cohort comprised a couple of women and three men aged 18 to 49 years. For each donor, CD4 naive and CD4 memory were each run on three plates, CD8 naive on two plates, and CD8 memory on one plate. Blood TCR repertoires of about five healthy adults were deeply sequenced to estimate repertoire size and the extent of clonotype sharing between individuals. To increase sequencing depth and limit assay-specific biases, different laboratories used diverse techniques to prepare libraries and sequence TCR repertoires. Per donor, leukapheresis produced somewhere between about 0.85 and 10 billion PBMCs.

The donors were healthy, HIV-negative adults who had no recently reported acute infections or vaccinations. Every donor was a Caucasian adult living in Nashville, Tennessee, USA. CD8 memory samples consisted of magnetically selected CD45RO+ cells combined with CCR7-negative CD45RA+ effector memory (TemRA) cells. Blood was obtained by leukapheresis, after which PBMCs were separated by Ficoll-Histopaque density gradient centrifugation and cryopreserved in liquid nitrogen vapor phase. Analytical flow cytometry was used to check the purity and quantity of each magnetically sorted T cell population. From each sorted fraction, genomic DNA was isolated and quantified by UV absorbance on a Nanodrop 2000c. CDR1 and CDR2 (MRHNA, SNTAGT) derive from the germline V gene. The cysteine opens and the phenylalanine closes a CDR3 of 13 amino acids. The kept DNA is CDR3 alone, 39 bases in frame from the first base. Deletion took 0 bases off V and 5 bases off J, with a span of 7 bases between the germline ends.

Comment on this clone: The antigen it recognizes is unknown. No per-base quality is available; no much larger clone lies one base away.

Using the deep immunoSEQ assay, TCR CDR3 regions were amplified from genomic DNA by multiplex PCR. Extracted genomic DNA from each cell subset was spread evenly across all wells of several immunoSEQ 96-well plates, with each plate serving as a replicate. For sorted subsets, roughly 190 ng of genomic DNA, equivalent to 25,000 to 35,000 T cell genomes, went into each replicate PCR. The purified libraries were quantified using a Qubit 3.0 fluorometer, sized with a Bioanalyzer 2100, and then quantified again using the KAPA Library Quantification kit. Every immunoSEQ 96-well plate was sequenced on a separate single-read 150-cycle Illumina NextSeq 550 flow cell. Regarding the original processing steps: Because only junctional sequences without quality scores were contained in the immunoSEQ output, filtering matching that applied to full-length reads could not be performed. Sequences were annotated with PyIR, a Python wrapper for IgBLAST v1.9, and V/J genes and CDR3 were assigned using IMGT germline references. Reads were removed for weak V/J assignments (E-value above 1e-6), missing CDR3, stop codons, out-of-frame junctions, or ambiguous translated residues. A V3J clonotype was defined by an identical inferred V gene, J gene, and CDR3 amino acid sequence. Percentage overlap between repertoires was calculated by dividing the number of shared unique clonotypes by the size of the smaller repertoire. Three approaches were used to assess repertoire richness: RTK rarefaction, the Chao1 estimator, and Recon v2.1 estimates of unobserved clonotypes. Generation probabilities for all TCRbeta clonotypes obtained by the gDNA method from a handful of donors were computed using OLGA. TCRdb retrieved this table from immuneACCESS and kept in-frame rearrangements only. Not all clones are present; in checked studies, unresolved V genes account for under half, and no reason is known for the remainder. The V and J calls and the clone size are those of that table, but D and trimming were determined from the DNA. The sample table contains approximately 320,000 clones; only one count was recorded for roughly 84% of them. 16% of the sample lies in the top ten.

The research as a whole found: Sampling was restricted to blood, and TCR repertoires in tissue are likely to differ from TCR repertoires in blood. Pairwise subsampling led to the expectation that sequencing depth would affect the degree of clonotype sharing among donors. Because the study included a small number of donors, the genetic and exposure-history diversity represented was limited. When a few donors were compared, the shared fraction of clonotypes was approximately 5% for naive CD4, roughly 3.4% for naive CD8, 2.3% for memory CD4, and under 0.5% for memory CD8. Incomplete sequencing was indicated by rarefaction of sorted-subset datasets, despite the large sequencing depth. Naive subsets generally had larger estimated clonotype richness than memory subsets did. Compared with non-shared clonotypes, clonotypes shared by all four sorted-subset donors had higher generation probabilities.

This receptor was taken from a man between 18 and 35 years old in good health. The sample comprised memory CD8+ T cells sorted from blood. In light of the paper, this sample's cell subset or site label describes: CD45RO+ cells pooled with CCR7-negative TemRA cells. This chain is built from TRBV6-4 and TRBJ1-1, with an unclear D gene assignment. The nucleotide sequence reads as follows: TGTGCCAGCAGTGACTCAAGGAAGACTGAAGCTTTCTTT. The encoded protein is CASSDSRKTEAFF.